A single sample gave rise to the 16 T cell receptor beta chains below, sequenced in a study of PD-L1 blockade in urothelial cancer. TCRdb keeps only in-frame clones here, not all; method: immunoSEQ multiplex PCR. Found here are more than 95,000 clones, about 89% of them singletons; the top ten hold 1.5% to 2%. Time point specified: peripheral blood 6 weeks after treatment start. Sample: PBMCs, taken around atezolizumab (anti-PD-L1) treatment. These receptors originate from a man between 60 and 70 years old with urothelial cancer.

The J gene is TRBJ2-3, the V gene TRBV7-6, with D perhaps TRBD2 (7 bases). Trimming removed 2 bases from V and 5 bases from J, with 17 bases in between. Germline V gene data show CDR1 as SGHVS and CDR2 as FNYEAQ. This CDR3 is built from 16 residues. In nucleotides, the CDR3 is TGTGCCAGCAGCTTAAGTAGCGGAGGGGGGGGAGATACGCAGTATTTT. This codes for CASSLSSGGGGDTQYF.

The chain uses TRBV7-2 and TRBJ1-2; TRBD1 might be the D (6 bases). This CDR3 contains 16 residues. The germline gives CDR1 SGHTA, CDR2 FQGNSA. V was shortened by 1 base and J by 0 bases, with 12 bases between the two germline ends. CDR3 amino acids: CASSLGGGFTNYGYTF. As DNA, the CDR3 is TGTGCCAGCAGCTTAGGCGGGGGCTTTACTAACTATGGCTACACCTTC.

J is TRBJ2-7 and V is TRBV11-3; tentative D call: TRBD1 (6 bases). CDR1 is SGHNT, CDR2 YENEEA, per germline. The CDR3 covers 14 residues. V was cut by 5 bases and J by 6 bases, with 17 bases left in between. CDR3 in DNA: TGTGCCAGCAGCCGAGGCGCAGTCAGGGGCGAGCAGTACTTC. It specifies CASSRGAVRGEQYF.

The rearrangement joins TRBV28 to TRBJ1-5; tentative D call: TRBD1 (5 bases). CDR1 is MDHEN, CDR2 SYDVKM, per germline. The CDR3 has 14 amino acids. Between the trimmed V and J ends, which lost 7 bases and 6 bases, there was a span of 16 bases. DNA for the CDR3: TGTGCCAGCAACTTAGGAGGGGAAGGTCAGCCCCAGCATTTT. Protein product: CASNLGGEGQPQHF. The variable domain in full, completed from reference TRBV28 and TRBJ1-5, reads DVKVTQSSRYLVKRTGEKVFLECVQDMDHENMFWYRQDPGLGLRLIYFSYDVKMKEKGDIPEGYSVSREKKERFSLILESASTNQTSMYLCASNLGGEGQPQHFGDGTRLSIL.

The chain employs TRBV19 and TRBJ2-5; no reliable D call. The CDR3 is made up of 14 amino acids. Per the germline V gene, CDR1 is LNHDA and CDR2 is SQIVND (reference sequence). The V gene lost 1 base and the J gene lost 4 bases, with 10 bases spanning the gap. The DNA for the CDR3 is TGTGCCAGTAGTATAGCGGTGGCGGCAGAGACCCAGTACTTC. Protein: CASSIAVAAETQYF.

In this sample, this clone turned up once. The J gene is TRBJ2-7, the V gene TRBV6-1; 10 bases match TRBD1. With 0 bases clipped from V and 4 bases from J, the junction kept 3 bases outside the gene matches. The CDR3 is made up of 15 amino acids. The germline CDR1 and CDR2 sequences are MNHNS and SASEGT. CDR3 bases: TGTGCCAGCAGTGAAGCCCCGGGACAGGGGTACGAGCAGTACTTC. This translates into CASSEAPGQGYEQYF.

The V and J genes are TRBV5-1 and TRBJ2-7, with 15 nucleotides matching TRBD2. There are 16 residues in the CDR3. J was trimmed by 0 bases and V by 4 bases; bases with no gene match: 2. Germline lookup yields CDR1 SGHRS and CDR2 YFSETQ. In DNA form, the CDR3 reads TGCGCCAGCAGCACGGGACTAGCGGGGGGCTCCTACGAGCAGTACTTC. It translates to CASSTGLAGGSYEQYF.

The chain is built from TRBV5-5 and TRBJ2-7; D uncertain. Germline CDR1 is SGHKS and CDR2 is YYEKEE (reference sequence). Trimming removed 2 bases from V and 2 bases from J, with 11 bases in between. The CDR3 length is 14 residues. This chain's CDR3 is CASSFGPTTYEQYF. CDR3 coding DNA: TGTGCCAGCAGCTTTGGGCCCACAACCTACGAGCAGTACTTC.

This sequence joins TRBV27 and TRBJ2-5; tentatively, D is TRBD1 (8 bases). Germline values: CDR1 MNHEY, CDR2 SMNVEV (reference sequence). V was clipped by 3 bases and J by 6 bases, with 20 bases between them. The CDR3 extends over 16 amino acids. CDR3 residues: CASSFDRGGRSQTQYF. Here the CDR3 DNA reads TGTGCCAGCAGTTTCGACAGGGGAGGGAGGAGCCAGACCCAGTACTTC.

The CDR3: CASSLRRTTDTQYF. The CDR3 DNA reads as TGTGCCAGCAGCCTCAGAAGGACAACAGATACGCAGTATTTT. This chain joins TRBV11-2 and TRBJ2-3; D is possibly TRBD1 (5 bases). The CDR3 is 14 amino acids. Trimming removed 5 bases from V and 3 bases from J, with 12 bases in between. The germline gives CDR1 SGHAT, CDR2 FQNNGV.

The chain is built from TRBV19 and TRBJ2-1; 9 positions agree with TRBD2. CDR1 is LNHDA and CDR2 is SQIVND in the germline V gene (reference sequence). The CDR3 consists of 17 residues. V lost 5 bases, J lost 4 bases, and 12 bases stayed unmatched. The CDR3 DNA reads as TGTGCCAGTAGTTTCGAGACCGGGACTAGCATTTACAATGAGCAGTTCTTC. It codes for CASSFETGTSIYNEQFF.

The chain couples TRBV5-1 to TRBJ1-1; 7 nucleotides agree with TRBD1. The length of the CDR3 is 14 residues. V lost 4 bases, J lost 1 base, and 4 bases stayed unmatched. CDR1 is SGHRS and CDR2 is YFSETQ in the germline V gene. This CDR3 reads CASSPGTENTEAFF. The CDR3 bases are TGCGCCAGCAGCCCCGGGACAGAGAACACTGAAGCTTTCTTT.

The rearrangement uses TRBV25-1 and TRBJ2-7, with a weak D call TRBD1 (6 bases). The CDR3 loop spans 17 amino acids. V lost 6 bases, J lost 1 base, and 22 bases lay in between. The germline CDR1 and CDR2 sequences are MGHDK and SYGVNS. CDR3 coding DNA: TGTGCCAGCAGGCCAACATTAACAGGGTTGGGATCCTACGAGCAGTACTTC. Translated: CASRPTLTGLGSYEQYF.

This chain connects TRBV19 to TRBJ1-4; a possible D gene is TRBD1 (5 bases). This CDR3 is 15 amino acids long. The germline gives CDR1 LNHDA, CDR2 SQIVND (reference sequence). The V gene lost 8 bases and the J gene lost 0 bases, with 13 bases spanning the gap. The CDR3 nucleotides are TGTGCCAGTGATCAGGGCTCCGCAACTAATGAAAAACTGTTTTTT. This encodes CASDQGSATNEKLFF.

V and J are TRBV19 and TRBJ1-2; 8 bases map to TRBD1. The germline gives CDR1 LNHDA, CDR2 SQIVND (reference sequence). Unmatched junction bases numbered 4, after V lost 4 bases and J lost 3 bases. The CDR3 totals 14 residues. The CDR3 DNA reads TGTGCCAGTAGTACCCCGACAGGGGACTATGGCTACACCTTC. Amino acids: CASSTPTGDYGYTF.

The J gene is TRBJ2-1, the V gene TRBV5-4; D is possibly TRBD2 (5 bases). CDR1 SGHNT and CDR2 YYREEE come from the germline V gene (reference sequence). This CDR3 has 16 residues. The V gene lost 5 bases and the J gene lost 1 base, with 16 bases spanning the gap. The DNA of the CDR3 is TGTGCCAGCAGTCCCAAGGCGGGTGTTTCCTACAATGAGCAGTTCTTC. It encodes CASSPKAGVSYNEQFF. Based on the CDR3 plus reference TRBV5-4 and TRBJ2-1, the full variable domain is ETGVTQSPTHLIKTRGQQVTLRCSSQSGHNTVSWYQQALGQGPQFIFQYYREEENGRGNFPPRFSGLQFPNYSSELNVNALELDDSALYLCASSPKAGVSYNEQFFGPGTRLTVL.